These T cell receptor beta chains were read from a single sample in a study of blood T cell repertoires in COVID-19. Clones were sequenced by immunoSEQ multiplex PCR, and TCRdb holds only the in-frame ones, with some missing. Of 57,000 or so clones in the sample, roughly three quarters were seen once. Sequencing was performed on peripheral blood. The receptors were gathered from a woman aged 80 or over with active or convalescent COVID-19. CDR3s include the opening cysteine and the closing phenylalanine or tryptophan. D genes are given only for firm matches. Only some rows state a clone size, as once, few, many or a class for expanded clones.

>NA|NA|TRBJ2-5|TRBV3-1/TRBV3-2
CASSRGTTLPSQETQYF
TGTGCCAGCAGCCGCGGGACGACCCTACCCTCTCAAGAGACCCAGTACTTC
>TRBD2|NA|TRBJ2-2|TRBV10-1
CASSRLAGGTGELFF
TGCGCCAGCAGTCGACTAGCGGGGGGCACCGGGGAGCTGTTTTTT
>NA|NA|TRBJ2-1|TRBV13
CASIPSAGNEQFF
TGTGCCAGCATCCCTAGCGCAGGCAATGAGCAGTTCTTC
>TRBD1|NA|TRBJ2-7|TRBV9
CASATGRQGAYEQYF
TGTGCCAGCGCCACCGGAAGACAGGGCGCCTACGAGCAGTACTTC
>NA|NA|TRBJ2-3|TRBV29-1
CSVEDPLSDTQYF
TGCAGCGTTGAAGATCCCCTCTCAGATACGCAGTATTTT
>TRBD1|NA|TRBJ1-1|TRBV19
CASTTGAGTPAQAFF
TGTGCCAGTACCACAGGGGCAGGGACGCCCGCCCAAGCTTTCTTT
>TRBD2|NA|TRBJ2-1|TRBV2
CAWTSGGARYNEQFF
TGTGCCTGGACTAGCGGGGGGGCGCGGTACAATGAGCAGTTCTTC
>NA|NA|TRBJ1-2|TRBV5-1
CASSTDSGEEGYTF
TGCGCCAGCAGTACCGACTCAGGGGAAGAAGGCTACACCTTC
>NA|NA|TRBJ1-3|TRBV7-6
CASSLDVGSGNTIYF
TGTGCCAGCAGCTTAGATGTCGGCTCTGGAAACACCATATATTTT
>TRBD2|NA|TRBJ2-1|TRBV10-3
CAISELAGEDNEQFF
TGTGCCATCAGTGAGCTAGCGGGGGAGGACAATGAGCAGTTCTTC
>TRBD2|NA|TRBJ2-7|TRBV5-8
CASSFGTSNHEQYF
TGTGCCAGCAGCTTTGGGACTAGCAACCACGAGCAGTACTTC
>NA|once|TRBJ2-5|TRBV15
CATSKGGRFQETQYF
TGTGCCACCTCAAAGGGGGGGCGCTTCCAAGAGACCCAGTACTTC
>TRBD1|NA|TRBJ1-1|TRBV19
CASSPMDRENTEAFF
TGTGCCAGTAGCCCCATGGACAGGGAGAACACTGAAGCTTTCTTT
>NA|NA|TRBJ1-4|TRBV3-1/TRBV3-2
CASSLRQAATNEKLFF
TGTGCCAGCAGCCTTCGACAGGCTGCAACTAATGAAAAACTGTTTTTT
>NA|once|TRBJ1-6|TRBV6-5
CASSWTSRLGNSPLHF
TGTGCCAGCAGTTGGACTTCGAGGTTGGGGAATTCACCCCTCCACTTT
>NA|NA|TRBJ1-1|TRBV11-3
CASSLGGAGDTEAFF
TGTGCCAGCAGCTTAGGAGGAGCAGGGGATACTGAAGCTTTCTTT
>NA|NA|TRBJ1-1|TRBV5-1
CASSLAGESTEAFF
TGCGCCAGCAGCTTAGCAGGGGAGAGCACTGAAGCTTTCTTT
>TRBD1|few|TRBJ1-1|TRBV5-6
CASSPDGTGVPNTEAFF
TGTGCCAGCAGTCCGGATGGGACAGGGGTACCGAACACTGAAGCTTTCTTT
>TRBD1|NA|TRBJ1-1|TRBV2
CASMTGPQDMNTEAFF
TGTGCCAGCATGACAGGGCCCCAAGATATGAACACTGAAGCTTTCTTT
>NA|NA|TRBJ2-2|TRBV5-1
CASSLNPGAGELFF
TGCGCCAGCAGCTTGAATCCGGGTGCCGGGGAGCTGTTTTTT
>TRBD2|NA|TRBJ2-5|TRBV2
CASSARLAAETQYF
TGTGCCAGCAGTGCGAGACTAGCTGCCGAGACCCAGTACTTC
>NA|NA|TRBJ1-1|TRBV19
CASSIRENTEAFF
TGTGCCAGTAGTATTCGGGAGAACACTGAAGCTTTCTTT